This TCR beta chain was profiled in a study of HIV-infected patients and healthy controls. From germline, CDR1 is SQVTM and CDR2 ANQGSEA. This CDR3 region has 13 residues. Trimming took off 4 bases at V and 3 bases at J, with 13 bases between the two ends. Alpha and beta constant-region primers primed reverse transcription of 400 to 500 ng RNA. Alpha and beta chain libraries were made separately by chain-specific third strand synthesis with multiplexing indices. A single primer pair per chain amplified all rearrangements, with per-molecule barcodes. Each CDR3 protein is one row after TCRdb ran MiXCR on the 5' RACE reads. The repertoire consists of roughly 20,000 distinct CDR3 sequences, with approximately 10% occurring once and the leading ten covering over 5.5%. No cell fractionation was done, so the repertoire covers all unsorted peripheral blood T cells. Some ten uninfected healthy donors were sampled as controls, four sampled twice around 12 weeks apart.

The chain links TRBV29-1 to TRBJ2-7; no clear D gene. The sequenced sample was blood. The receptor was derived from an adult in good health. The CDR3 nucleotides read TGCAGCGTTGTCAAGGAGCGCGGCTACGAGCAGTACTTC. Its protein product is CSVVKERGYEQYF.